This T cell receptor beta chain is drawn from a study of blood T cells in healthy people across ages. Overall study results and limits: Per million T cells, TCR beta diversity dropped about linearly as age rose. Naive CD4+ cells and diversity were both higher in long-lived donors than in aged donors.

J gave up 0 bases and V 10 bases, and 6 bases lay outside the gene matches. Germline assignment: CDR1 LNHDA and CDR2 SQIVND (reference sequence). The CDR3 is 14 amino acids. This clonotype showed up many times. What it binds is not known. Each donor was a healthy Caucasian individual from Russia, aged roughly 6 to 90. A minimum of 6 million PBMCs was isolated per sample. Alongside a J-beta primer mix, a sample-barcoded 5' primer served in a second PCR lasting about 7 to 12 cycles. In TCRdb, the 5' RACE reads were re-called with MiXCR into one record per CDR3 protein. The sample has around 870,000 distinct CDR3 sequences; roughly 26% are singletons.

V and J are TRBV19 and TRBJ2-1; 7 bases align to TRBD1. The sequenced sample was blood. The sequence was collected from a woman older than 75 in good health. In DNA form, the CDR3 reads TGTGCCACGACAGGGAAATTCTCCTACAATGAGCAGTTCTTC. It translates to CATTGKFSYNEQFF.